This T cell receptor (beta chain) comes out of a study of blood T cell repertoires in COVID-19. Study-level information: T cells, B-cell-depleted T cells, or PBMCs provided the cDNA or gDNA that served as material.

The authors' processing: Nucleated cell number was recorded as an estimate derived from reference gene primer amplification. Sequenced by immunoSEQ multiplex PCR; TCRdb stores in-frame clones only, minus some. D and trimming come from the DNA, and the V and J calls and clone size come from that table. The sample includes roughly 370,000 clones, about 86% of them seen just once. The study assigned cohorts using participant-reported clinical history. V was clipped by 6 bases and J by 5 bases, with 10 bases between them. The CDR3 runs to 12 residues. Germline lookup yields CDR1 MNHEY and CDR2 SMNVEV (reference sequence).

The TCR was taken from a woman aged 50 to 60 who had recovered from COVID-19. The chain uses TRBV27 and TRBJ1-1; D is perhaps TRBD1 (6 bases). Sequencing was carried out using PBMCs or T cells enriched from blood (not recorded which). CDR3 coding DNA: TGTGCCAGCAGCACGAGGGGGACTGAAGCTTTCTTT. Translation gives CASSTRGTEAFF.